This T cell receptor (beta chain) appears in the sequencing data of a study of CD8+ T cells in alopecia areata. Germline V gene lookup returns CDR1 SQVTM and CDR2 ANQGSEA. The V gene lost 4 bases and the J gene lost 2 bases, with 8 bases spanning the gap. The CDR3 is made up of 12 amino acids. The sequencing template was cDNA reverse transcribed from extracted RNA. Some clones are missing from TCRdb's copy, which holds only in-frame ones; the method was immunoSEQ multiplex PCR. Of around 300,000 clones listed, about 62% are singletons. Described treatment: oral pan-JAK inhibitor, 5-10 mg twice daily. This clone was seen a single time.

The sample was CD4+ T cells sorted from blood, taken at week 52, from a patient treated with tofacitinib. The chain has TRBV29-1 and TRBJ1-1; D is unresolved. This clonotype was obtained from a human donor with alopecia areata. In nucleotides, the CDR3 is TGCAGCGTTGTAGAGGGAAACACTGAAGCTTTCTTT. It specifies CSVVEGNTEAFF.